Below, 31 T cell receptor beta chains from the same sample are listed, as sequenced in a study of shared clonotypes between healthy human individuals. This table comes from immunoSEQ multiplex PCR, and its TCRdb copy is limited to in-frame clones, with some not included. In the table there are roughly 2.1 million clones, roughly 91% of which are singletons. As defined, naive CD8 cells were CD45RO-negative and positively selected for CCR7, with terminally differentiated effector memory CD45RA+ cells excluded. The sequenced sample consisted of naive CD8+ T cells from PBMCs. These receptors all stem from a man aged 18-30 years in good health. Some clones in this sample may be carry-over from other donors' samples.

The gene calls are TRBV9 and TRBJ2-6, with 13 nucleotides matching TRBD2. Trimming took 2 bases from V and 3 from J; bases not matched to a gene: 8. Per germline, CDR1 SGDLS and CDR2 YYNGEE. The CDR3 covers 19 residues. This CDR3 is CASSVSRLAGGNGANVLTF. CDR3 in DNA: TGTGCCAGCAGCGTGAGTAGACTAGCGGGAGGAAATGGGGCCAACGTCCTGACTTTC. Full variable domain (rest looked up from reference TRBV9 and TRBJ2-6): DSGVTQTPKHLITATGQRVTLRCSPRSGDLSVYWYQQSLDQGLQFLIQYYNGEERAKGNILERFSAQQFPDLHSELNLSSLELGDSALYFCASSVSRLAGGNGANVLTFGAGSRLTVL.

V is TRBV7-9 and J is TRBJ2-7; possible D gene TRBD2, 5 bases. Germline assignment: CDR1 SEHNR and CDR2 FQNEAQ (reference sequence). CDR3 length equals 14 residues. V lost 0 bases and J 7 bases, leaving 13 bases between the germline ends. The CDR3 is CASSLAMTSGEQYF. CDR3 bases: TGTGCCAGCAGCTTAGCGATGACTTCGGGGGAGCAGTACTTC.

This rearrangement joins TRBV7-9 to TRBJ2-1, with 10 nucleotides matching TRBD1. The CDR3 length is 15 residues. J lost 7 bases, V lost 6 bases, and 9 bases had no gene match. From germline, CDR1 is SEHNR and CDR2 FQNEAQ (reference sequence). In DNA form, the CDR3 reads TGTGCCAGCAGTACGAGACAGGGGGCCCAAAATGAGCAGTTCTTC. Translation: CASSTRQGAQNEQFF.

The genes are TRBV27 and TRBJ2-1; the match to TRBD1 covers 7 bases. The junction had 6 bases not matched to a gene; V was cut back by 6 bases and J by 1 base. Germline CDR1 and CDR2: MNHEY and SMNVEV (reference sequence). CDR3 length equals 15 residues. In DNA form, the CDR3 reads TGTGCCAGCAGCCTGGACAGGCCTTCCTACAATGAGCAGTTCTTC. Translating gives CASSLDRPSYNEQFF.

V gene TRBV15 combines with J gene TRBJ2-5; 7 bases agree with TRBD2. Germline CDR1 LNHNV, CDR2 YYDKDF (reference sequence). The CDR3 contains 12 residues. Trimming at V came to 1 base and at J to 7 bases, leaving 0 bases not matched to a gene. CDR3 DNA sequence: TGTGCCACCAGCAGAGCGGGGGGGACCCAGTACTTC. Translating gives CATSRAGGTQYF. Together with reference TRBV15 and TRBJ2-5, the CDR3 gives the full variable domain: DAMVIQNPRYQVTQFGKPVTLSCSQTLNHNVMYWYQQKSSQAPKLLFHYYDKDFNNEADTPDNFQSRRPNTSFCFLDIRSPGLGDTAMYLCATSRAGGTQYFGPGTRLLVL.

The rearrangement uses TRBV6-5 and TRBJ1-2; 10 bases line up with TRBD1. This CDR3 comprises 15 residues. The V and J ends lost 5 bases and 6 bases, in that order; junction bases with no gene match: 9. CDR1 and CDR2 from the germline V gene are MNHEY and SVGAGI. For the CDR3, the DNA is TGTGCCAGCAGTCCATCCGGGACAGGGGCCCATGGCTACACCTTC. Its translation: CASSPSGTGAHGYTF.

The chain combines TRBV6-5 with TRBJ2-7; TRBD2 is a possible D gene (5 bases). Germline V gene sequence: CDR1 MNHEY, CDR2 SVGAGI. This CDR3 is 14 amino acids long. The ends were cut back, 2 bases at V and 0 bases at J, with 8 bases in the middle. CDR3: CASSYERDSYEQYF. The CDR3 nucleotides are TGTGCCAGCAGTTACGAGAGGGACTCCTACGAGCAGTACTTC.

The rearrangement uses TRBV9 and TRBJ2-7; no clear D. The V gene's germline CDR1 is SGDLS and CDR2 YYNGEE. V was clipped by 3 bases and J by 7 bases, with 20 bases between them. The CDR3 has 15 amino acids. The CDR3 nucleotides are TGTGCCAGCAGCGCTGGTTACTTGCCTTCTGAGGAGCAGTACTTC. Protein product: CASSAGYLPSEEQYF.

V is TRBV7-9 and J is TRBJ2-5, with TRBD1 as a possible D gene (5 bases). The germline V gene encodes CDR1 SEHNR and CDR2 FQNEAQ (reference sequence). The length of the CDR3 is 15 residues. V was clipped by 6 bases and J by 10 bases, with 24 bases between them. CDR3 protein: CASRDGRQSLPDQYF. CDR3 bases: TGTGCCAGCAGGGACGGTCGACAGTCCCTTCCTGACCAGTACTTC.

The gene calls are TRBV27 and TRBJ2-6, with D perhaps TRBD1 (6 bases). Germline CDR1 and CDR2: MNHEY and SMNVEV (reference sequence). The CDR3 loop spans 14 amino acids. The germline V and J ends were trimmed by 5 bases and 4 bases, with 9 bases remaining between them. CDR3 in DNA: TGTGCCAGCAGTGACAGGTCCGGGGCCAACGTCCTGACTTTC. Translated: CASSDRSGANVLTF.

In the case of this clone: This specimen includes other DNA sequences encoding the same CDR3. The chain couples TRBV6-5 to TRBJ2-2; 9 nucleotides align to TRBD1. This CDR3 spans 14 amino acids. Germline V CDR1 and CDR2: MNHEY, SVGAGI. V shed 2 bases and J 5 bases; nucleotides not matched to a gene: 0. The DNA for the CDR3 is TGTGCCAGCAGTTACGGGACAGGGACCGGGGAGCTGTTTTTT. Protein product: CASSYGTGTGELFF.

J is TRBJ2-7 and V is TRBV7-9, with a possible D match to TRBD2 (5 bases). The length of the CDR3 is 14 residues. Germline V gene lookup returns CDR1 SEHNR and CDR2 FQNEAQ (reference sequence). Trimming removed 3 bases at V and 6 bases at J, with 15 bases between. The CDR3 DNA sequence: TGTGCCAGCAGCTTCACCGGGAACCCTAGCGAGCAGTACTTC. Translated, it gives CASSFTGNPSEQYF.

As for this clone: This sample includes further DNA sequences coding for the same CDR3. V usage is TRBV9 and J usage is TRBJ1-2, with 12 positions matching TRBD1. The CDR3 runs to 16 residues. After removal of 0 bases from V and 1 base from J, the junction contained 1 base not matched to a gene. Germline V gene sequence: CDR1 SGDLS, CDR2 YYNGEE. The CDR3 sequence is CASSVGDRGLNYGYTF. In nucleotides, the CDR3 is TGTGCCAGCAGCGTAGGGGACAGGGGGCTTAACTATGGCTACACCTTC.

The gene calls are TRBV7-8 and TRBJ2-7; 8 bases align to TRBD1. V lost 0 bases and J lost 2; bases outside the gene matches: 15. The CDR3 length is 19 residues. Looked up from germline, CDR1 is SGHVS and CDR2 is FQNEAQ. The CDR3 spells CASSLALWQGALLTYEQYF. DNA of the CDR3: TGTGCCAGCAGCTTAGCGCTATGGCAGGGGGCCCTCCTTACCTACGAGCAGTACTTC.

A remark on this clone: The same CDR3 is also encoded by other DNA sequences in this sample. V is TRBV27 and J is TRBJ2-6, with a tentative D call TRBD1 (6 bases). The V gene's germline CDR1 is MNHEY and CDR2 SMNVEV (reference sequence). This CDR3 is 15 amino acids long. V was cut by 5 bases and J by 0 bases, with 8 bases left in between. CDR3 nucleotide sequence: TGTGCCAGCAGTCTCAGGGGCTCTGGGGCCAACGTCCTGACTTTC. Translating gives CASSLRGSGANVLTF. The variable domain in full, with the rest retrieved from reference TRBV27 and TRBJ2-6, is EAQVTQNPRYLITVTGKKLTVTCSQNMNHEYMSWYRQDPGLGLRQIYYSMNVEVTDKGDVPEGYKVSRKEKRNFPLILESPSPNQTSLYFCASSLRGSGANVLTFGAGSRLTVL.

This clone has a single count. The sample contains more than one DNA sequence encoding this CDR3. J is TRBJ2-1 and V is TRBV4-1, with D unresolved. Germline V gene sequence: CDR1 MGHRA, CDR2 YSYEKL. With 5 bases removed from V and 4 bases from J, the gap between germline ends came to 9 bases. This CDR3 has 13 amino acids. In nucleotides, the CDR3 is TGCGCCAGCAGCTTAAGAATTTACAATGAGCAGTTCTTC. Protein: CASSLRIYNEQFF.

The chain carries TRBV7-8 and TRBJ1-5; 8 bases are a match to TRBD1. The ends lost 7 bases at V and 1 base at J; junction bases unmatched: 15. The CDR3 is 18 residues long. Germline values: CDR1 SGHVS, CDR2 FQNEAQ. The CDR3 DNA reads as TGTGCCAGCATCGATAGCAGGGGGCCCTACGGAAGCAATCAGCCCCAGCATTTT. The encoded protein is CASIDSRGPYGSNQPQHF.

This clone was counted a single time. V gene TRBV5-6 combines with J gene TRBJ2-7, with D hard to call. The germline CDR1 and CDR2 sequences are SGHDT and YYEEEE. This CDR3 contains 15 residues. V was trimmed by 1 base and J by 0 bases, leaving 11 bases between them. DNA for the CDR3: TGTGCCAGCAGCTTGATGCAGGCGAGCTCCTACGAGCAGTACTTC. It encodes CASSLMQASSYEQYF. Using reference TRBV5-6 and TRBJ2-7 for the parts outside the CDR3, the full variable domain is DAGVTQSPTHLIKTRGQQVTLRCSPKSGHDTVSWYQQALGQGPQFIFQYYEEEERQRGNFPDRFSGHQFPNYSSELNVNALLLGDSALYLCASSLMQASSYEQYFGPGTRLTVT.

Comments on this clone: Different DNA sequences within this sample yield the same CDR3. The V and J genes are TRBV27 and TRBJ1-2; D uncertain. V shed 2 bases and J shed 4 bases, with 8 bases lying between them. In germline, CDR1 is MNHEY, CDR2 SMNVEV (reference sequence). There are 13 residues in the CDR3. CDR3 residues: CASSLSGPYGYTF. The CDR3 bases are TGTGCCAGCAGTTTAAGTGGGCCCTATGGCTACACCTTC.

This sequence joins TRBV4-3 and TRBJ2-1, with D unresolved. V lost 0 bases to trimming and J lost 6 bases, with 15 bases between them. This CDR3 region has 16 residues. CDR1 is LGHNA and CDR2 is YSLEER in the germline V gene. In DNA form, the CDR3 reads TGCGCCAGCAGCCAAGACCGACTCGCGCTCGGCAATGAGCAGTTCTTC. It specifies CASSQDRLALGNEQFF.

As regards this clone: Other DNA variants within this sample encode the same CDR3. The chain employs TRBV5-1 and TRBJ2-7, with a possible D match to TRBD1 (6 bases). CDR3 length: 14 amino acids. V was shortened by 4 bases and J by 3 bases, with 14 bases between the two germline ends. The germline gives CDR1 SGHRS, CDR2 YFSETQ. CDR3 bases: TGCGCCAGCAGCCTCCGGGACAAGGACTACGAGCAGTACTTC. It is translated as CASSLRDKDYEQYF.

CDR3 DNA: TGTGCCAGCAGGTTTATGGGGGCCACAGATACGCAGTATTTT. This sequence encodes CASRFMGATDTQYF. This chain uses TRBV11-2 with TRBJ2-3; a weak D match, TRBD1 (6 bases). The V gene's germline CDR1 is SGHAT and CDR2 FQNNGV. V lost 6 bases and J 2 bases, leaving 12 bases between the germline ends. The CDR3 extends over 14 amino acids.

V usage is TRBV6-6 and J usage is TRBJ2-1, with 8 bases fitting TRBD1. From germline, CDR1 is MNHNY and CDR2 SVGAGI (reference sequence). This CDR3 is 15 amino acids long. V lost 2 bases, J lost 4 bases, and 4 bases stayed unmatched. The CDR3 region has the DNA TGTGCCAGCAGTTACGCGGACAGGGAATACAATGAGCAGTTCTTC. Translating it yields CASSYADREYNEQFF.

This chain links TRBV2 with TRBJ2-7; 8 nucleotides agree with TRBD1. Germline CDR1 is SNHLY and CDR2 is FYNNEI. The CDR3 has 15 amino acids. V shed 1 base, J shed 5 bases, and the junction held 7 bases outside the gene matches. The CDR3 nucleotides are TGTGCCAGCAGTGAAGGGTTCAGGGGGCTTGACGAGCAGTACTTC. Its protein product is CASSEGFRGLDEQYF. Supplemented by reference TRBV2 and TRBJ2-7, the full variable domain reads EPEVTQTPSHQVTQMGQEVILRCVPISNHLYFYWYRQILGQKVEFLVSFYNNEISEKSEIFDDQFSVERPDGSNFTLKIRSTKLEDSAMYFCASSEGFRGLDEQYFGPGTRLTVT.

The chain couples TRBV6-5 to TRBJ1-3, with D uncertain. The CDR3 sequence is 13 residues long. The ends were cut back, 6 bases at V and 1 base at J, with 7 bases in the middle. Germline values: CDR1 MNHEY, CDR2 SVGAGI. In DNA form, the CDR3 reads TGTGCCAGCAGCCCCTCTTCTGGAAACACCATATATTTT. Translated, it gives CASSPSSGNTIYF.

This clone appeared a few times. This chain connects TRBV5-4 to TRBJ2-2; TRBD1 is a possible D gene (6 bases). Germline V gene data show CDR1 as SGHNT and CDR2 as YYREEE (reference sequence). There are 12 residues in the CDR3. V was shortened by 7 bases and J by 5 bases, with 9 bases between the two germline ends. CDR3 DNA sequence: TGTGCCAGCGGTCAGGGGACCGGGGAGCTGTTTTTT. Translating it yields CASGQGTGELFF.

The V gene is TRBV11-2, the J gene TRBJ1-1; D remains ambiguous. Germline V lookup: CDR1 SGHAT, CDR2 FQNNGV. This CDR3 is 14 amino acids long. Trimming cost V 5 bases and J 11 bases, with 21 bases left between them. For the CDR3, the DNA is TGTGCCAGCAGCCCCTCGGGTAGAGGTTGGGAGGCTTTCTTT. This gives the protein CASSPSGRGWEAFF.

The V gene is TRBV7-8, the J gene TRBJ2-5; D may be TRBD2 (5 bases). Germline V gives CDR1 SGHVS, CDR2 FQNEAQ. The CDR3 is 15 amino acids. With 5 bases removed from V and 4 bases from J, the gap between germline ends came to 17 bases. Here the CDR3 reads CASSPPGWNVETQYF. The CDR3 nucleotides read TGTGCCAGCAGCCCCCCGGGGTGGAACGTAGAGACCCAGTACTTC. Using reference TRBV7-8 and TRBJ2-5 for the parts outside the CDR3, the full variable domain is GAGVSQSPRYKVAKRGQDVALRCDPISGHVSLFWYQQALGQGPEFLTYFQNEAQLDKSGLPSDRFFAERPEGSVSTLKIQRTQQEDSAVYLCASSPPGWNVETQYFGPGTRLLVL.

The CDR3 loop reads CASSVLGQGNPGELFF. The DNA of the CDR3 is TGCGCCAGCAGTGTATTGGGACAGGGTAACCCCGGGGAGCTGTTTTTT. The genes are TRBV10-2 and TRBJ2-2, with 9 bases matching TRBD1. CDR1 is WSHSY, CDR2 SAAADI, per germline. The ends lost 4 bases at V and 6 bases at J; junction bases unmatched: 9. The CDR3 has 16 residues.

A note on this clone: Additional DNA sequences in this sample encode the identical CDR3. The rearrangement joins TRBV27 to TRBJ2-1; a possible D gene is TRBD2 (6 bases). CDR1 is MNHEY, CDR2 SMNVEV, per germline (reference sequence). There are 14 residues in the CDR3. Trimming left V 7 bases short and J 0 bases short, with 10 bases between. CDR3 loop: CASTLGGSYNEQFF. The CDR3 DNA sequence: TGTGCCAGCACTTTGGGGGGCTCCTACAATGAGCAGTTCTTC.

This sequence joins TRBV5-5 and TRBJ2-2; TRBD1 agrees at 7 bases. This CDR3 spans 16 amino acids. J lost 3 bases, V lost 0 bases, and 5 bases had no gene match. Germline V gives CDR1 SGHKS, CDR2 YYEKEE (reference sequence). This CDR3 is CASSLEGGADTGELFF. Here the CDR3 DNA reads TGTGCCAGCAGCTTGGAAGGGGGCGCGGACACCGGGGAGCTGTTTTTT.